This T cell receptor beta chain was sequenced for a study of blood T cell repertoires in COVID-19. Study context: Samples came from the United States, Italy and Spain, spanning acute and convalescent COVID-19. Nucleic acid was either cDNA or gDNA, and it came from T cells, B-cell-depleted T cells, or PBMCs.

The assay was immunoSEQ multiplex PCR, and TCRdb's table has in-frame clones only and misses some. The table has approximately 260,000 clones, 85% to 90% seen once. Assignments of participants to cohorts depended upon their own reported clinical history. The specimen was PBMCs or T cells enriched from blood (not recorded which). This clonotype was obtained from a woman in her sixties or seventies who had recovered from COVID-19.

CDR3 region: CSARQVSEAFF. CDR3 DNA: TGCAGTGCTAGACAGGTCTCTGAAGCTTTCTTT. This chain joins TRBV20-1 and TRBJ1-1; D call uncertain. Trimming took 2 bases from V and 6 from J, leaving 7 bases between them. This CDR3 comprises 11 residues. Germline assignment: CDR1 DFQATT and CDR2 SNEGSKA (reference sequence).